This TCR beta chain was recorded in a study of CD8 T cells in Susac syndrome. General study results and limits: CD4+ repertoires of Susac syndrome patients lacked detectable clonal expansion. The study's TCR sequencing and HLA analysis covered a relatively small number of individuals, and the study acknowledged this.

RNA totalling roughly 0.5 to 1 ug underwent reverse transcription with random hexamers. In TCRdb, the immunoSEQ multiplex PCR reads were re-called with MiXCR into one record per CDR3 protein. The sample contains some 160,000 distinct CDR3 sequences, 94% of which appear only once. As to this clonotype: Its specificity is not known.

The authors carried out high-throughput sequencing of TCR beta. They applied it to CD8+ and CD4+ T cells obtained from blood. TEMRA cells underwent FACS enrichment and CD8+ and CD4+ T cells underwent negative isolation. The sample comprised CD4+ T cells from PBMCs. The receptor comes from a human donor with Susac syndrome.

The chain's CDR3 is CSAQGDFYNEQFF. The DNA for the CDR3 is TGCAGCGCCCAGGGGGACTTCTACAATGAGCAGTTCTTC. This rearrangement joins TRBV29-1 to TRBJ2-1; D is possibly TRBD1 (7 bases). The length of the CDR3 is 13 residues. Germline V gives CDR1 SQVTM, CDR2 ANQGSEA. Trimming cost V 7 bases and J 3 bases, with 13 bases left between them.